This TCR beta chain is drawn from a study of CD8+ T cells in alopecia areata. The overall study: Treatment comprised oral tofacitinib, 5 to 10 mg twice daily, in treated patients. Using the percentage of affected scalp area, treated patients' severity was scored. Study-level points and caveats: In lesional scalp, particularly from alopecia totalis/universalis, clonality was higher than in normal scalp.

Extraction of RNA preceded its reverse transcription into cDNA, which served as the sequencing template. The method was immunoSEQ multiplex PCR; TCRdb's version includes in-frame clones alone and lacks a portion of them. The sample has around 210,000 clones, about three fifths seen once. Germline-derived CDR1 and CDR2 are SGHDT and YYEEEE. This CDR3 is built from 15 residues. The ends lost 4 bases at V and 6 bases at J; junction bases unmatched: 7. On this clone: The antigen is unknown.

As to treatment: oral pan-JAK inhibitor, 5-10 mg twice daily. Samples from alopecia areata patients were lesional scalp punch biopsies and peripheral blood. The J gene is TRBJ2-1, the V gene TRBV5-6; 10 bases fit TRBD2. The clonotype originates from a human donor with alopecia areata. The specimen comprised CD4+ T cells sorted from blood, sampled at week 4, from a patient treated with tofacitinib. The CDR3 reads CASSLFGTSVNEQFF. The CDR3 DNA is TGTGCCAGCAGCCTCTTCGGGACTAGCGTCAATGAGCAGTTCTTC.